The next 30 T cell receptor beta chains were all read from a single sample in a study of shared clonotypes between healthy human individuals. Here immunoSEQ multiplex PCR was the method, and the copy in TCRdb shows in-frame clones only, minus some. The data hold 2,100,000 or so clones, with 90% to 96% observed a single time. The sequenced sample was naive CD4+ T cells sorted from blood. Subset reported: CD45RA+ positively selected. These TCRs come from a man aged 18-30 years in good health.

The CDR3 is CAWSVLEYGYTF. The CDR3 coding sequence is TGTGCCTGGAGTGTTCTCGAGTATGGCTACACCTTC. The chain carries TRBV30 and TRBJ1-2; D uncertain. This CDR3 spans 12 amino acids. Trimming shortened V by 0 bases and J by 5 bases, and 7 bases separated the two germline ends. Germline CDR1 reads GTSNPN; CDR2 reads SVGIG (reference sequence). The full variable domain, rest sourced from reference TRBV30 and TRBJ1-2, is SQTIHQWPATLVQPVGSPLSLECTVEGTSNPNLYWYRQAAGRGLQLLFYSVGIGQISSEVPQNLSASRPQDRQFILSSKKLLLSDSGFYLCAWSVLEYGYTFGSGTRLTVV.

The gene calls are TRBV2 and TRBJ2-1; 11 bases agree with TRBD2. The trim removed 3 bases at V and 3 bases at J, leaving 7 bases unmatched. This CDR3 region has 17 residues. Germline values: CDR1 SNHLY, CDR2 FYNNEI. This CDR3 reads CASSEFGTSGFYNEQFF. The CDR3 DNA follows: TGTGCCAGCAGTGAGTTCGGGACTAGCGGATTCTACAATGAGCAGTTCTTC. The full variable domain, completed using reference TRBV2 and TRBJ2-1, is EPEVTQTPSHQVTQMGQEVILRCVPISNHLYFYWYRQILGQKVEFLVSFYNNEISEKSEIFDDQFSVERPDGSNFTLKIRSTKLEDSAMYFCASSEFGTSGFYNEQFFGPGTRLTVL.

This clone is a singleton in its sample. The chain employs TRBV11-2 and TRBJ2-7, with TRBD1 matching 7 bases. The CDR3 extends over 13 amino acids. The germline CDR1 and CDR2 sequences are SGHAT and FQNNGV. V shed 5 bases and J 6 bases; nucleotides not matched to a gene: 7. The CDR3 bases are TGTGCCAGCAGCCCAGGGGGACATGGCGAGCAGTACTTC. This sequence encodes CASSPGGHGEQYF.

Remarks on this clone: The sample holds other DNA sequences that translate to the same CDR3. The chain joins TRBV7-2 to TRBJ2-5; D not certain. The CDR3 extends over 13 amino acids. Trimming removed 1 base at V and 4 bases at J, with 7 bases between. Germline CDR1 reads SGHTA; CDR2 reads FQGNSA. The CDR3 is CASSLGRVETQYF. Here the CDR3 DNA reads TGTGCCAGCAGCTTAGGTAGAGTAGAGACCCAGTACTTC.

The CDR3 spells CAWSVGQGRSYNSPLHF. The CDR3 region has the DNA TGTGCCTGGAGTGTAGGCCAGGGGCGGTCCTATAATTCACCCCTCCACTTT. V is TRBV30 and J is TRBJ1-6; a possible D gene is TRBD1 (6 bases). V lost 0 bases to trimming and J lost 1 base, with 13 bases between them. The V gene's germline CDR1 is GTSNPN and CDR2 SVGIG (reference sequence). The length of the CDR3 is 17 residues.

This rearrangement joins TRBV18 to TRBJ1-1; TRBD1 aligns across 8 bases. The V gene's germline CDR1 is KGHSH and CDR2 LQKENI. With V trimmed by 6 bases and J by 6 bases, 12 bases remained unmatched. The CDR3 spans 15 residues. The CDR3 sequence: CASSPPGQGFAEAFF. In DNA, the CDR3 is TGTGCCAGCTCCCCCCCTGGACAGGGTTTTGCTGAAGCTTTCTTT.

The chain links TRBV30 to TRBJ2-3; 7 nucleotides match TRBD1. The V and J ends lost 0 bases and 1 base, in that order; junction bases with no gene match: 7. This CDR3 has 16 residues. The germline CDR1 and CDR2 sequences are GTSNPN and SVGIG (reference sequence). Here the CDR3 reads CAWSVGVTGGTDTQYF. Written as DNA, the CDR3 is TGTGCCTGGAGTGTAGGGGTCACAGGGGGCACAGATACGCAGTATTTT.

Points on this clone: Other DNA sequences in the sample encode the same CDR3. This rearrangement joins TRBV25-1 to TRBJ1-5; possible D gene TRBD1, 5 bases. Germline-derived CDR1 and CDR2 are MGHDK and SYGVNS. The CDR3 contains 12 residues. The V end was cut by 6 bases, the J end by 2 bases, with 5 bases between. CDR3 sequence reads: CASRQGNQPQHF. In DNA, the CDR3 is TGTGCCAGCAGACAGGGCAATCAGCCCCAGCATTTT.

J is TRBJ2-7 and V is TRBV18; D remains unclear. The germline V and J ends were trimmed by 2 bases and 5 bases, with 16 bases remaining between them. Germline CDR1 and CDR2: KGHSH and LQKENI. This CDR3 spans 15 amino acids. CDR3 bases: TGTGCCAGCTCACCATCCGGCCTGGGCAGCCACGAGCAGTACTTC. Protein: CASSPSGLGSHEQYF.

The chain links TRBV6-5 to TRBJ2-5; D gene ambiguous. Germline loops: CDR1 MNHEY, CDR2 SVGAGI. The CDR3 has 14 residues. With 4 bases removed from V and 5 bases from J, the gap between germline ends came to 14 bases. The CDR3 loop reads CASSFSGPAETQYF. CDR3 sequence (DNA): TGTGCCAGCAGTTTTTCGGGCCCGGCGGAGACCCAGTACTTC.

The chain links TRBV29-1 to TRBJ1-1, with 10 bases lining up with TRBD1. CDR3 length: 12 amino acids. CDR1 is SQVTM, CDR2 ANQGSEA, per germline. V lost 6 bases to trimming and J lost 4 bases; unmatched junction nucleotides: 2. For the CDR3, the DNA is TGCAGCGTGGGACAGGGGAGCACTGAAGCTTTCTTT. As protein: CSVGQGSTEAFF.

The rearrangement joins TRBV2 to TRBJ2-5; 9 bases line up with TRBD1. Germline loops: CDR1 SNHLY, CDR2 FYNNEI. V was clipped by 5 bases and J by 4 bases; unmatched bases: 8. The CDR3 totals 15 residues. CDR3 amino acids: CASSKDRGDLETQYF. DNA for the CDR3: TGTGCCAGCAGTAAGGACAGGGGTGATTTAGAGACCCAGTACTTC.

As for this clone: The sample carries other DNA sequences with the same CDR3. The J gene is TRBJ2-7, the V gene TRBV5-1; D perhaps matches TRBD1 (6 bases). CDR1 and CDR2 from the germline V gene are SGHRS and YFSETQ. The CDR3 totals 13 residues. The V gene lost 1 base and the J gene lost 2 bases, with 7 bases spanning the gap. The CDR3 is CASSLTGTYEQYF. CDR3 DNA: TGCGCCAGCAGCTTGACAGGGACCTACGAGCAGTACTTC.

V usage is TRBV18 and J usage is TRBJ2-7; D is unclear. This CDR3 contains 11 residues. From germline, CDR1 is KGHSH and CDR2 LQKENI. V lost 5 bases and J lost 6, with 8 bases in between. For the CDR3, the DNA is TGTGCCAGCTCAACAGACTCCGAGCAGTACTTC. Translated, it gives CASSTDSEQYF.

V is TRBV29-1 and J is TRBJ1-1; D call uncertain. This CDR3 is 13 amino acids long. Trimming left V 3 bases short and J 0 bases short, with 8 bases between. Germline values: CDR1 SQVTM, CDR2 ANQGSEA. In DNA, the CDR3 is TGCAGCGTTGAGTGGGGTCTGAACACTGAAGCTTTCTTT. Encoded protein: CSVEWGLNTEAFF.

V usage is TRBV10-3 and J usage is TRBJ1-5, with a weak D call TRBD1 (6 bases). The CDR3 covers 13 residues. CDR1 and CDR2 from the germline V gene are ENHRY and SYGVKD. V was shortened by 2 bases and J by 6 bases, with 8 bases between the two germline ends. The CDR3 sequence is CAISEQGPQPQHF. CDR3 coding DNA: TGTGCCATCAGTGAGCAGGGGCCTCAGCCCCAGCATTTT.

The chain links TRBV10-3 to TRBJ2-7; 7 nucleotides align to TRBD2. Per germline, CDR1 ENHRY and CDR2 SYGVKD. The CDR3 has 18 amino acids. The V and J ends lost 1 base and 4 bases, in that order; junction bases with no gene match: 16. The CDR3 DNA sequence: TGTGCCATCAGTGAGTTCCCGACTAGCTCAATTACCCATTACGAGCAGTACTTC. Amino acids: CAISEFPTSSITHYEQYF.

The J gene is TRBJ1-1, the V gene TRBV5-1, with 7 positions matching TRBD1. Germline CDR1 SGHRS, CDR2 YFSETQ. Trimming cost V 4 bases and J 7 bases; bases outside gene matches: 10. The CDR3 extends over 14 amino acids. Written as DNA, the CDR3 is TGCGCCAGCAGCCTAGGACAGGTAGGAGGTGAAGCTTTCTTT. Its protein product is CASSLGQVGGEAFF.

This clone showed up just a few times. V is TRBV2 and J is TRBJ1-3; D is uncertain. The germline gives CDR1 SNHLY, CDR2 FYNNEI. The CDR3 has 13 residues. Trimming cost V 4 bases and J 3 bases, with 7 bases left between them. The CDR3, as DNA: TGTGCCAGCAGTGCGGGATTTGGAAACACCATATATTTT. Translation gives CASSAGFGNTIYF.

The chain recombines TRBV2 with TRBJ1-2; TRBD1 agrees at 9 bases. This CDR3 has 14 residues. From germline, CDR1 is SNHLY and CDR2 FYNNEI. The junction had 6 bases not matched to a gene; V was cut back by 3 bases and J by 7 bases. The CDR3 reads CASSDLRTGVGYTF. The CDR3 coding sequence is TGTGCCAGCAGTGACCTACGGACAGGGGTTGGCTACACCTTC.

In DNA form, the CDR3 reads TGTGCCAGCTCACCTAGGACCGGCCCCACTGAAGCTTTCTTT. This gives the protein CASSPRTGPTEAFF. The gene calls are TRBV18 and TRBJ1-1; D unresolved. The V gene lost 3 bases and the J gene lost 4 bases, with 12 bases spanning the gap. The CDR3 spans 14 residues. From germline, CDR1 is KGHSH and CDR2 LQKENI.

The chain has TRBV6-6 and TRBJ1-3; D not resolved. Per the germline V gene, CDR1 is MNHNY and CDR2 is SVGAGI (reference sequence). The V end lost 4 bases, the J end lost 0 bases, and 4 bases lay between the germline ends. This CDR3 has 13 residues. The CDR3 DNA follows: TGTGCCAGCAGTTGGGTCTCTGGAAACACCATATATTTT. This encodes CASSWVSGNTIYF.

The chain employs TRBV5-1 and TRBJ1-1; a weak D match, TRBD1 (6 bases). Trimming took off 6 bases at V and 3 bases at J, with 12 bases between the two ends. The CDR3 totals 13 residues. Germline CDR1 SGHRS, CDR2 YFSETQ. CDR3 sequence reads: CASKVRGDTEAFF. For the CDR3, the DNA is TGCGCCAGCAAAGTGAGGGGGGACACTGAAGCTTTCTTT.

The chain couples TRBV6-5 to TRBJ2-3; D is possibly TRBD1 or TRBD2 (5 bases each). Germline-derived CDR1 and CDR2 are MNHEY and SVGAGI. This CDR3 is 15 amino acids long. Deletions cut 6 bases from V and 4 bases from J, with 17 bases between. The CDR3 protein is CASSPGTKRADTQYF. The CDR3 nucleotides are TGTGCCAGCAGCCCCGGGACGAAGAGGGCAGATACGCAGTATTTT.

This sequence joins TRBV10-1 and TRBJ2-7; tentative D call: TRBD2 (5 bases). Germline V gives CDR1 WNHNN, CDR2 SYGVQD (reference sequence). This CDR3 is built from 14 residues. Trimming took off 3 bases at V and 6 bases at J, with 15 bases between the two ends. The CDR3, as DNA: TGCGCCAGCAGTGATGGGCCGCGGGCGGGCGAGCAGTACTTC. Translating gives CASSDGPRAGEQYF.

The CDR3 spells CASSFAAGATGELFF. The CDR3 DNA reads as TGTGCCAGCAGTTTCGCCGCAGGCGCCACCGGGGAGCTGTTTTTT. V and J are TRBV6-6 and TRBJ2-2; unclear D gene. Germline CDR1 and CDR2: MNHNY and SVGAGI (reference sequence). V was trimmed by 4 bases and J by 4 bases, leaving 13 bases between them. The length of the CDR3 is 15 residues.

The chain carries TRBV9 and TRBJ2-2; D is ambiguous. The CDR3 runs to 14 residues. CDR1 and CDR2 (germline): SGDLS, YYNGEE. V lost 0 bases and J 7 bases, leaving 10 bases between the germline ends. CDR3 amino acids: CASSVAASGGELFF. The CDR3 nucleotides are TGTGCCAGCAGCGTAGCGGCTTCCGGCGGGGAGCTGTTTTTT.

J is TRBJ1-1 and V is TRBV5-1; 9 bases map to TRBD1. Germline V gene sequence: CDR1 SGHRS, CDR2 YFSETQ. This CDR3 is 15 amino acids long. V gave up 1 base and J gave up 6 bases; unmatched junction bases: 7. CDR3: CASSLSDRGASEAFF. In DNA, the CDR3 is TGCGCCAGCAGCTTGAGTGACAGGGGGGCCTCTGAAGCTTTCTTT. Full variable domain (missing parts from reference TRBV5-1 and TRBJ1-1): KAGVTQTPRYLIKTRGQQVTLSCSPISGHRSVSWYQQTPGQGLQFLFEYFSETQRNKGNFPGRFSGRQFSNSRSEMNVSTLELGDSALYLCASSLSDRGASEAFFGQGTRLTVV.

V gene TRBV28 combines with J gene TRBJ1-1; the D gene is possibly TRBD1 (5 bases). Trimming removed 7 bases from V and 3 bases from J, with 21 bases in between. The CDR3 length is 16 residues. The germline V gene encodes CDR1 MDHEN and CDR2 SYDVKM. The CDR3 region has the DNA TGTGCCAGCACCAATTTCGGAGGGGCTTCGTACACTGAAGCTTTCTTT. Its protein product is CASTNFGGASYTEAFF.

This chain links TRBV7-3 with TRBJ2-5, with D possibly TRBD2 on 6 matching bases. V was clipped by 5 bases and J by 3 bases, with 10 bases between them. The CDR3 extends over 13 amino acids. Looked up from germline, CDR1 is SGHTA and CDR2 is FQGTGA. The CDR3 region is CASSRGIEETQYF. CDR3 bases: TGTGCCAGCAGCCGGGGGATTGAAGAGACCCAGTACTTC.